A selection of T cell receptor beta chains follows, all from one sample in a study of blood T cell repertoires in COVID-19. The method was immunoSEQ multiplex PCR; TCRdb's version includes in-frame clones alone and lacks a portion of them. The sample contains approximately 350,000 clones, over 80% of which appear only once. Source material: PBMCs or T cells enriched from blood (not recorded which). The receptors were sampled from a woman between 50 and 59 years old who had recovered from COVID-19. The conserved cysteine and the conserved F or W are not part of the CDR3 here.

V gene: TRBV19; CDR3 protein: ASSKVEASGNTIY
V gene: TRBV19; CDR3 protein: ASSIDHRTGGGYT
V gene: TRBV10-2; CDR3 protein: ASRRTPGGPEQY
V gene: TRBV12-5; CDR3 protein: ASGLGQPNQPQH
V gene: TRBV3-1/TRBV3-2; CDR3 protein: ASSQSDRGYGYT
V gene: TRBV6-5; CDR3 protein: ASNSRGWDGYT
V gene: TRBV7-6; CDR3 protein: ASSLVPGNALF
V gene: TRBV9; CDR3 protein: ASSGESRGGTGISGYT
V gene: TRBV11-3; CDR3 protein: ASSLAQHYEQY
V gene: TRBV19; CDR3 protein: ATGGGQETQY
V gene: TRBV19; CDR3 protein: ASSIVVQGDTEAF
V gene: TRBV30; CDR3 protein: AWSPQGNQPQH
V gene: TRBV7-9; CDR3 protein: ASSTLTGGNSPLH
V gene: TRBV5-1; CDR3 protein: ASSLGVETGPYGYT
V gene: TRBV18; CDR3 protein: ASSPPGGQANSGANVLT
V gene: TRBV6-2/TRBV6-3; CDR3 protein: ASSMDRGRSPLH